Listed below are T cell receptor beta chains from one sample, sequenced in a study of cytomegalovirus exposure and HLA in healthy donors. The data were produced by immunoSEQ multiplex PCR, yet TCRdb's version contains in-frame clones alone and is incomplete. The sample lists roughly 150,000 clones; 80% to 85% were seen once. Sequenced: PBMCs. These receptor sequences come from a male donor in good health and CMV-seronegative. Both conserved end residues are part of each CDR3. Fields, in order: J gene, V gene, clone size, D gene, CDR3 DNA, CDR3 protein. The D gene is left open where the match is weak. Not all rows give a size; the values are once, few, many and, for expanded clones, a class.

TRBJ1-2	TRBV2	.	TRBD1	TGTGCCAGCATTACGACAGGGGGGCGGTATGGCTACACCTTC	CASITTGGRYGYTF
TRBJ1-4	TRBV2	.	TRBD1	TGTGCCACCTCAGGGGACAGGTTTAATGAAAAACTGTTTTTT	CATSGDRFNEKLFF
TRBJ1-4	TRBV5-1	.	.	TGCGCCAGCAGAATCCACATATCCCTTGATGAAAAACTGTTTTTT	CASRIHISLDEKLFF
TRBJ1-2	TRBV5-1	.	TRBD1	TGCGCCAGCGGACAAGGTCCACAGGGGTTCTATGGCTACACCTTC	CASGQGPQGFYGYTF
TRBJ1-3	TRBV14	once	.	TGTGCCAGCAACTCCGGGGGCACCATATATTTT	CASNSGGTIYF
TRBJ2-5	TRBV6-5	.	.	TGTGCCAGCAGTAGGCCCGCGGGGCAGACCCAGTACTTC	CASSRPAGQTQYF
TRBJ1-6	TRBV6-1	.	.	TGTGCCAGCACCCGGGAGGGGCATAATTCACCCCTCCACTTT	CASTREGHNSPLHF
TRBJ2-7	TRBV21-1	.	.	TGTGCCAGCAGCAAAGACAGGAGCTCCTACGAGCAGTACTTC	CASSKDRSSYEQYF
TRBJ1-1	TRBV18	.	.	TGTGCCAGCTCACCACCGCGGGGAACCACAATCATGAACACTGAAGCTTTCTTT	CASSPPRGTTIMNTEAFF
TRBJ2-6	TRBV6-4	.	TRBD1	TGTGCCAGCAGAGGACAGGGTTCTTCGGCTGGGGCCAACGTCCTGACTTTC	CASRGQGSSAGANVLTF
TRBJ1-4	TRBV18	.	.	TGTGCCAGCTCACCACAACAGGAAAAACTGTTTTTT	CASSPQQEKLFF
TRBJ1-1	TRBV21-1	.	.	TGTGCCAGCAGCTCTACGATCAAGTCAGACCTGAGGACTGAAGCTTTCTTT	CASSSTIKSDLRTEAFF
TRBJ2-2	TRBV30	.	.	TGTGCCTGGAGTAGCAGGGGCGACGGGGAGCTGTTTTTT	CAWSSRGDGELFF
TRBJ1-5	TRBV5-8	.	.	TGTGCCAGCAGCTTGGATACAGGATACAATCAGCCCCAGCATTTT	CASSLDTGYNQPQHF
TRBJ2-5	TRBV14	.	.	TGTGCCAGCAGTAGTCGTAAACTTGGAGTAGAGACCCAGTACTTC	CASSSRKLGVETQYF
TRBJ1-2	TRBV29-1	.	.	TGCAGCGCCTCACCCCAGGGTCGTTCTAACTATGGCTACACCTTC	CSASPQGRSNYGYTF
TRBJ2-3	TRBV7-9	.	.	TGTGCCAGCAGCTTAGTTATCACAGATACGCAGTATTTT	CASSLVITDTQYF
TRBJ2-4	TRBV7-9	.	TRBD1	TGTGCCAGCAGCACAGGGACAGGGGGGAACATTCAGTACTTC	CASSTGTGGNIQYF
TRBJ2-1	TRBV10-3	few	.	TGTGCCATCAGTGAGTCGATGGGGGGCTCCTACAATGAGCAGTTCTTC	CAISESMGGSYNEQFF
TRBJ2-5	TRBV2	.	TRBD2	TGTGCCAGCAGTGCCAGGAGGACTAGCGGTCAAGAGACCCAGTACTTC	CASSARRTSGQETQYF
TRBJ2-2	TRBV5-4	.	TRBD1	TGTGCCAGCAGCCCGAAAGACAGGGGGAATACCGGGGAGCTGTTTTTT	CASSPKDRGNTGELFF
TRBJ2-7	TRBV6-5	.	.	TGTGCCAGCAGTTCGGACACAGCCTACGAGCAGTACTTC	CASSSDTAYEQYF
TRBJ1-5	TRBV19	few	TRBD1	TGTGCCAGTGAGGACAGGGGAGGTCAGCCCCAGCATTTT	CASEDRGGQPQHF
TRBJ2-1	TRBV4-3	.	TRBD2	TGCGCCAGCAGCCAAGACGGGTTGGGCGGGGGGATGAACAATGAGCAGTTCTTC	CASSQDGLGGGMNNEQFF
TRBJ1-2	TRBV6-5	.	.	TGTGCCAGCAGAAGACAGACAGACTATGGCTACACCTTC	CASRRQTDYGYTF
TRBJ2-3	TRBV19	.	TRBD1	TGTGCCAGTAGTACCCGGACAGGGGCCGGTCCAGATACGCAGTATTTT	CASSTRTGAGPDTQYF
TRBJ2-7	TRBV5-5	.	.	TGTGCCAGCAGCTTTGCAGCAGGGTCTTCCTACGAGCAGTACTTC	CASSFAAGSSYEQYF
TRBJ2-1	TRBV7-2	.	TRBD2	TGTGCCAGCAGTTACAATGGACTAGCGGGTTACAATGAGCAGTTCTTC	CASSYNGLAGYNEQFF
TRBJ1-1	TRBV2	.	TRBD1	TGTGCCAGCAGTGTGGAGACAGGGGTAGGTGAAGCTTTCTTT	CASSVETGVGEAFF
TRBJ2-7	TRBV2	.	.	TGTGCCAGCAGACTAAACCAGCCCTACGAGCAGTACTTC	CASRLNQPYEQYF
TRBJ2-7	TRBV7-2	once	TRBD1	TGTGCCAGCAGCTTAGTCCCAGGGGGCGAGCAGTACTTC	CASSLVPGGEQYF
TRBJ2-2	TRBV5-1	.	.	TGCGCCAGCAGCTTGAGCCGGACGGGGATCGGGGAGCTGTTTTTT	CASSLSRTGIGELFF
TRBJ2-7	TRBV5-1	.	.	TGCGCCAGCAGCTTGAGGACACGAAATTACGAGCAGTACTTC	CASSLRTRNYEQYF
TRBJ1-6	TRBV5-8	.	.	TGTGCCAGCCTGGATTGGGGCAGCCGGTTCAATTCACCCCTCCACTTT	CASLDWGSRFNSPLHF
TRBJ2-3	TRBV7-9	.	TRBD1	TGTGCCAGCAGCGGACAGGGTGTGGATACGCAGTATTTT	CASSGQGVDTQYF
TRBJ2-7	TRBV6-5	.	.	TGTGCCAGCAGTCGGACTTTTGATTCCTACGAGCAGTACTTC	CASSRTFDSYEQYF
TRBJ2-6	TRBV5-1	few	TRBD1	TGCGCCAGCAGCTTAGGGACAGCTTCTGGGGCCAACGTCCTGACTTTC	CASSLGTASGANVLTF
TRBJ2-7	TRBV7-9	few	TRBD1	TGTGCCAGCAGCCCGGACAGGGGGTACTACTACGAGCAGTACTTC	CASSPDRGYYYEQYF
TRBJ1-3	TRBV19	.	TRBD1	TGTGCCAGTTCTGAGGGGGCGAGATCTGGAAACACCATATATTTT	CASSEGARSGNTIYF
TRBJ1-3	TRBV30	.	.	TGTGCCTGGAGTGTATCGGGGAGCATGGCCGGAAACACCATATATTTT	CAWSVSGSMAGNTIYF